These 3 T cell receptor beta chains were sequenced from one sample in a study of siplizumab effects on memory and regulatory T cells. Libraries were prepared by immunoSEQ multiplex PCR; TCRdb keeps only in-frame clonotypes and omits some of them. The data show about 100,000 clones, roughly 94% seen once. The sample taken for sequencing was non-Treg CD4+ T cells sorted from blood. The source of these receptors is a human donor in good health.

The CDR3 sequence is CASSEHRYSNQPQHF. In DNA, the CDR3 is TGTGCCAGCAGTGAACACAGATATAGCAATCAGCCCCAGCATTTT. The chain is built from TRBV2 and TRBJ1-5, with D unresolved. The CDR3 spans 15 residues. Germline CDR1 SNHLY, CDR2 FYNNEI. V lost 2 bases and J lost 0, with 8 bases in between.

The rearrangement joins TRBV18 to TRBJ1-2, with 11 bases lining up with TRBD1. This CDR3 has 16 amino acids. The germline CDR1 and CDR2 sequences are KGHSH and LQKENI. V shed 2 bases and J 4 bases; nucleotides not matched to a gene: 6. The DNA for the CDR3 is TGTGCCAGCTCACCAAGGGACAGGGGGTTTTCCTATGGCTACACCTTC. It yields the protein CASSPRDRGFSYGYTF.

The rearrangement uses TRBV5-1 and TRBJ1-1; 8 bases align to TRBD1. Germline loops: CDR1 SGHRS, CDR2 YFSETQ. V lost 0 bases to trimming and J lost 4 bases; unmatched junction nucleotides: 5. This CDR3 contains 15 residues. The DNA of the CDR3 is TGCGCCAGCAGCTTGGAAGGCAGGGGGCTCACTGAAGCTTTCTTT. It codes for CASSLEGRGLTEAFF.